The text below deals with one T cell receptor beta chain. Its antigen is as yet unknown. TCRdb itself ran the 5' RACE reads through MiXCR, one entry per CDR3 protein. The table has 350,000 to 450,000 distinct CDR3 sequences, more than 20% seen once. V gave up 3 bases and J gave up 5 bases; unmatched junction bases: 5. Per germline, CDR1 SGHTA and CDR2 FQGNSA. CDR3 size: 14 residues. The sample originates from a study of CD8 T cells in ankylosing spondylitis. Study-level results: Peripheral blood samples showed relatively rare disease-linked clones, and these clones were CD8+. Matched ankylosing spondylitis synovial fluid reportedly showed significant enrichment of disease-linked clones.

This sequence originates from a male donor with ankylosing spondylitis or in good health (not recorded which). This chain connects TRBV7-2 to TRBJ2-5, with 8 bases that match TRBD1. Source material: blood, either unsorted or a sorted T cell fraction (not recorded which). The CDR3: CASSFHRGRETQYF. In nucleotides, the CDR3 is TGTGCCAGCAGCTTTCACAGGGGGAGGGAGACCCAGTACTTC. The complete variable domain, with remaining parts taken from reference TRBV7-2 and TRBJ2-5, reads GAGVSQSPSNKVTEKGKDVELRCDPISGHTALYWYRQSLGQGLEFLIYFQGNSAPDKSGLPSDRFSAERTGGSVSTLTIQRTQQEDSAVYLCASSFHRGRETQYFGPGTRLLVL.